This T cell receptor beta chain was sequenced during a study of blood T cell repertoires in COVID-19 (dated by TCRdb to 2020 to 2021). For context, the study as a whole: Samples from collaborators originated in the United States, Italy and Spain and spanned both the acute and convalescent phases of COVID-19. The material from the prospective study consisted of cDNA or gDNA derived from T cells, B-cell-depleted T cells, or PBMCs. Subjects who had been exposed to COVID-19, were actively infected with it, or had recovered from it provided the deeply sampled blood TCRbeta repertoires that made up the dataset. A freely available public database, intended as a resource for researchers studying the immune response to SARS-CoV-2, is where the repertoires were released. The samples were drawn from the first 160 participants of the ongoing ImmuneRACE study and from 950 to 1,500 subjects provided by 6 global collaborators. Sample metadata almost always included a de-identified subject ID, COVID-19 status, age in years and sex. Where HLA class I and class II types were available, the types were taken from metadata supplied by the sample provider, not from assay-based typing.

The paper's findings and limits, for the study overall: Clinical and demographic metadata were provided uncurated, with the amount varying by source and participant.

Points on this clone: No cognate antigen has been identified for it. Base-call qualities are not available, and no considerably larger clone is one nucleotide away.

Inclusive of the bounding cysteine and phenylalanine, the CDR3 is 16 residues long. CDR3 DNA only is kept here, 48 bases in frame from base 1. CDR1 and CDR2 were assigned from the germline V gene as SGHAT and FQNNGV. V trim: 6 bases; J trim: 7 bases; unmatched bases: 11. TCRbeta CDR3 regions were amplified from genomic DNA by means of the immunoSEQ Assay, a bias-controlled multiplex PCR. The authors' analysis ran thus. Nucleated cell counts per sample were estimated from amplification of reference gene primers within the assay. To quantify the absolute abundance of each unique TCRbeta CDR3 rearrangement, sequence reads were collapsed and filtered. For each sample, productive Simpson clonality was calculated as the square root of Simpson's diversity index over productive rearrangements. Here the immuneACCESS table is served through TCRdb, limited to in-frame sequences with V and J called. Missing clones are a known gap in these copies; in checked studies unresolved V genes cover under half, and the rest lacks a known reason. That table gives V, J and clone size, and the DNA gave D and trimming. The sample data list about 150,000 clones, and roughly 74% of these were observed just once. Approximately 15% of the sample is held by the ten biggest clonotypes.

Collaborating institutions collected whole blood in K2EDTA tubes following their own protocols. For TCRbeta analysis, collaborators shipped samples in one of three forms: frozen whole blood, isolated PBMCs, or DNA extracted from either of those sample types. Sequencing input: peripheral blood. This clonotype originated in a woman aged 80 or over with acute or convalescent COVID-19. The chain uses TRBV11-2 and TRBJ2-1; the junction holds 11 bases that match TRBD2. The DNA is TGTGCCAGCAGTTTGGGGACTAGCGGATGGGGTAATGAGCAGTTCTTC. This is translated as CASSLGTSGWGNEQFF. The full variable domain, with segments outside the CDR3 supplied by the reference TRBV11-2 and TRBJ2-1 proteins, appears as EAGVAQSPRYKIIEKRQSVAFWCNPISGHATLYWYQQILGQGPKLLIQFQNNGVVDDSQLPKDRFSAERLKGVDSTLKIQPAKLEDSAVYLCASSLGTSGWGNEQFFGPGTRLTVL.